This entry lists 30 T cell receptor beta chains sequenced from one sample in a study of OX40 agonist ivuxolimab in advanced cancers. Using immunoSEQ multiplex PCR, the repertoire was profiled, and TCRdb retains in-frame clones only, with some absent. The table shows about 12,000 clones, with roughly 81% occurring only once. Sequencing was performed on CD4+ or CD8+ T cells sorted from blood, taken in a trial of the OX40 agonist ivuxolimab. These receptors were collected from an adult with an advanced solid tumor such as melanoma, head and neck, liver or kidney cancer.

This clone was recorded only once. Written as DNA, the CDR3 is TGTGCCAGCAGTTACGAGCCAACTAATGAAAAACTGTTTTTT. Translated: CASSYEPTNEKLFF. The chain combines TRBV6-5 with TRBJ1-4; D unresolved. Trimming stripped 2 bases from V and 0 bases from J, with 4 bases between. Germline V gene lookup returns CDR1 MNHEY and CDR2 SVGAGI. The length of the CDR3 is 14 residues.

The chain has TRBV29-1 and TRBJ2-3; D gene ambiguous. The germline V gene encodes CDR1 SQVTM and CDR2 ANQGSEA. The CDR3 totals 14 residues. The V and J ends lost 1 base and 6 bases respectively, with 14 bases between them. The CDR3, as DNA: TGCAGCGTTGAAGGTCGCCTTCTGATGGATACGCAGTATTTT. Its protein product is CSVEGRLLMDTQYF.

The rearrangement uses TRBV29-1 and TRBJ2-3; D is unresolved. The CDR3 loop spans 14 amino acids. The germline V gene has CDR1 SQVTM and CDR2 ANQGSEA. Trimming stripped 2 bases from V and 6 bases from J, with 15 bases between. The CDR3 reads CSVEHSHGIDTQYF. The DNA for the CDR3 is TGCAGCGTTGAACACTCCCACGGAATTGATACGCAGTATTTT.

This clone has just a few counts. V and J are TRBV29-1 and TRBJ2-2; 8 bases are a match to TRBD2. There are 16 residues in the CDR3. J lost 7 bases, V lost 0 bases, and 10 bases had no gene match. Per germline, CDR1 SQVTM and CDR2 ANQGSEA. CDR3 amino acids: CSVEDVREGQDGELFF. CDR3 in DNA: TGCAGCGTTGAAGATGTACGGGAGGGCCAGGACGGGGAGCTGTTTTTT.

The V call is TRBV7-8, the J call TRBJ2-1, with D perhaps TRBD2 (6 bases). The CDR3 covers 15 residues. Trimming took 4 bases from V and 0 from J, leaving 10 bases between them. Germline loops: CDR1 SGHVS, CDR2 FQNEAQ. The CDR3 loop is CASSWGLSSYNEQFF. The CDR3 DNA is TGTGCCAGCAGCTGGGGACTGAGCTCCTACAATGAGCAGTTCTTC.

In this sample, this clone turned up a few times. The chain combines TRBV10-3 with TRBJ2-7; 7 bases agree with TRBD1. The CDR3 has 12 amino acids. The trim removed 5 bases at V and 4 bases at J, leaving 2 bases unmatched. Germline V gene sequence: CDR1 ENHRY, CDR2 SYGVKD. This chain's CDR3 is CAISWTGYEQYF. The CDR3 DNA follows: TGTGCCATCAGTTGGACAGGATACGAGCAGTACTTC.

CDR3 nucleotides: TGCAGCGTTGAGGCCCGGGACAATAAAAACATTCAGTACTTC. This encodes CSVEARDNKNIQYF. The chain recombines TRBV29-1 with TRBJ2-4; the D gene is possibly TRBD1 (6 bases). This CDR3 comprises 14 residues. Germline CDR1 and CDR2: SQVTM and ANQGSEA. Trimming removed 3 bases at V and 4 bases at J, with 13 bases between.

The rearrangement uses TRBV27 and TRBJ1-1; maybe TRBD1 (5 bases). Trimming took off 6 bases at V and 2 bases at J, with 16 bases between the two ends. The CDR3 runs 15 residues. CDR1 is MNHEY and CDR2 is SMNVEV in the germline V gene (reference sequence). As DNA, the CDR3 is TGTGCCAGCAGCCCACGAGGGGCTTTTAACACTGAAGCTTTCTTT. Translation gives CASSPRGAFNTEAFF.

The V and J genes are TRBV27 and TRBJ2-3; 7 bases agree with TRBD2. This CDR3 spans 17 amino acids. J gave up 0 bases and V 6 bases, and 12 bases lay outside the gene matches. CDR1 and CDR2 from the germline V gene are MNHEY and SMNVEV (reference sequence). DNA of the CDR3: TGTGCCAGCAGATTGGGGGGGTTGTTAGACAGCACAGATACGCAGTATTTT. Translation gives CASRLGGLLDSTDTQYF.

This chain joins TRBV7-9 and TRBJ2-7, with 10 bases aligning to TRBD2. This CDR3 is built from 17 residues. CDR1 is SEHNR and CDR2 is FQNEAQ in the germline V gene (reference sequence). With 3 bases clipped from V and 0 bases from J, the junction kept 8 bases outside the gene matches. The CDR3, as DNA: TGTGCCAGCAGCTTGGATAATAGCGGGAGGTTCTCCTACGAGCAGTACTTC. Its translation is CASSLDNSGRFSYEQYF.

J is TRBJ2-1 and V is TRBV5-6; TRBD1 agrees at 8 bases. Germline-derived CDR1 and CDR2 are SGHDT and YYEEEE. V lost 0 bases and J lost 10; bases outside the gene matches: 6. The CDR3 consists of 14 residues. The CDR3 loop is CASSLGQGAREQFF. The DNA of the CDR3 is TGTGCCAGCAGCTTGGGGCAGGGGGCTAGGGAGCAGTTCTTC.

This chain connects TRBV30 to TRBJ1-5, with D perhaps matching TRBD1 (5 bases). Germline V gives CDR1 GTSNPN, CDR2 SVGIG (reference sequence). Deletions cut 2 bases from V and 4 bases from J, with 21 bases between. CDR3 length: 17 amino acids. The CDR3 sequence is CAWSLPTTGTLNQPQHF. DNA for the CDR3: TGTGCCTGGAGTCTGCCAACCACAGGTACCCTTAATCAGCCCCAGCATTTT. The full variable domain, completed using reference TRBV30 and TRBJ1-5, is SQTIHQWPATLVQPVGSPLSLECTVEGTSNPNLYWYRQAAGRGLQLLFYSVGIGQISSEVPQNLSASRPQDRQFILSSKKLLLSDSGFYLCAWSLPTTGTLNQPQHFGDGTRLSIL.

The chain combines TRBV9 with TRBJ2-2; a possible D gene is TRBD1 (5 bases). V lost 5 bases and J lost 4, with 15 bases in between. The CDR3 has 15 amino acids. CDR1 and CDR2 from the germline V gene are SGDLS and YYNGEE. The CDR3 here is CASSIGASSTGELFF. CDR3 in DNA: TGTGCCAGCAGTATAGGGGCCTCGAGCACCGGGGAGCTGTTTTTT.

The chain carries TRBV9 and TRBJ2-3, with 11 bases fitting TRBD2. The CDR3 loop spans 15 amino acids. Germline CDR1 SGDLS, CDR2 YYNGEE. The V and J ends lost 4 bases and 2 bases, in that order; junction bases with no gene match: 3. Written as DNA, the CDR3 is TGTGCCAGCAGCCTGGGACTAGCGGCCACAGATACGCAGTATTTT. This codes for CASSLGLAATDTQYF. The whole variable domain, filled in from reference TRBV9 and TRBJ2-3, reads DSGVTQTPKHLITATGQRVTLRCSPRSGDLSVYWYQQSLDQGLQFLIQYYNGEERAKGNILERFSAQQFPDLHSELNLSSLELGDSALYFCASSLGLAATDTQYFGPGTRLTVL.

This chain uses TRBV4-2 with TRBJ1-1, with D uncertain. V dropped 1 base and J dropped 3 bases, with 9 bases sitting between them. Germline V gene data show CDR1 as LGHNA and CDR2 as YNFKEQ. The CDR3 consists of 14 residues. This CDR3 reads CASSQAAGDTEAFF. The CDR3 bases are TGTGCCAGCAGCCAAGCGGCGGGAGACACTGAAGCTTTCTTT.

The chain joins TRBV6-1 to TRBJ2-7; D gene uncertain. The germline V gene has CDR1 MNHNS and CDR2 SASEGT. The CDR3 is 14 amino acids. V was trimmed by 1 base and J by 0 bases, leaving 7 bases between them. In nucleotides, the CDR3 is TGTGCCAGCAGTGAAGTAGGCAACTCCTACGAGCAGTACTTC. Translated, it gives CASSEVGNSYEQYF.

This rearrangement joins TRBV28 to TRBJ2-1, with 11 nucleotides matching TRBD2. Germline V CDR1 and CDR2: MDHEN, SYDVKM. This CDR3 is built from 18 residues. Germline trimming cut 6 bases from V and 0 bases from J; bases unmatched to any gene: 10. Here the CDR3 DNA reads TGTGCCAGCAGAGGGACTAGCGGTTTTACCAGCTCCTACAATGAGCAGTTCTTC. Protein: CASRGTSGFTSSYNEQFF.

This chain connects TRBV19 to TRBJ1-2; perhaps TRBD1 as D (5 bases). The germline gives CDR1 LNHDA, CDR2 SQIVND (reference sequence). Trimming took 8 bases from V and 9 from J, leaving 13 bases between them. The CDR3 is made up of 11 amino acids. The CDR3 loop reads CASSGTGSYTF. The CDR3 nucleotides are TGTGCCAGTTCTGGGACCGGGAGCTACACCTTC.

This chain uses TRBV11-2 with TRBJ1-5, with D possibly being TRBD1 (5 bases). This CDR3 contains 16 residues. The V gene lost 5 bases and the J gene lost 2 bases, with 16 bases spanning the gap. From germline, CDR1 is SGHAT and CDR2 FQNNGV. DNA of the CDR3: TGTGCCAGCAGCCCCTCCGAGGGGATGGGCAATCAGCCCCAGCATTTT. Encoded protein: CASSPSEGMGNQPQHF.

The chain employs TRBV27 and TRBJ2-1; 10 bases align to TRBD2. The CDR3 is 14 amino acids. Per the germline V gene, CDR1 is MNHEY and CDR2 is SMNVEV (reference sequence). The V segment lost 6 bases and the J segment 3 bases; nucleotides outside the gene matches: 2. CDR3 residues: CASSRLAGYNEQFF. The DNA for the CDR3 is TGTGCCAGCAGCCGACTAGCGGGCTACAATGAGCAGTTCTTC.

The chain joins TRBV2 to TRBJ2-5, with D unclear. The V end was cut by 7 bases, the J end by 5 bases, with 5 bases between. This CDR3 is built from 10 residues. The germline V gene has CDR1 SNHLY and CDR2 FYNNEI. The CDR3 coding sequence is TGTGCCAGCACAACGGAGACCCAGTACTTC. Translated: CASTTETQYF.

CDR3 nucleotide sequence: TGTGCCAGCAGTTACTCGATTAGCGGGAGTGATACGCAGTATTTT. This encodes CASSYSISGSDTQYF. The rearrangement joins TRBV6-5 to TRBJ2-3; 9 nucleotides agree with TRBD2. From germline, CDR1 is MNHEY and CDR2 SVGAGI. V was clipped by 0 bases and J by 6 bases; unmatched bases: 4. The CDR3 is 15 amino acids.

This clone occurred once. DNA for the CDR3: TGTGCCAGCAGCCTAAGCGGTTTCGAGCAGTTCTTC. This translates into CASSLSGFEQFF. The V gene is TRBV6-5, the J gene TRBJ2-1, with a tentative D call TRBD2 (5 bases). The CDR3 loop spans 12 amino acids. V was shortened by 6 bases and J by 10 bases, with 13 bases between the two germline ends. CDR1 is MNHEY and CDR2 is SVGAGI in the germline V gene.

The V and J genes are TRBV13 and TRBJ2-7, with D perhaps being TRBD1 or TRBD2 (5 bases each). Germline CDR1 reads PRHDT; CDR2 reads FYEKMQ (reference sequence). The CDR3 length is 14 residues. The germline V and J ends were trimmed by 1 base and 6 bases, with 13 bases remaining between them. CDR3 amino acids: CASSLAEGPGEQYF. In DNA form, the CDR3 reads TGTGCCAGCAGCTTAGCTGAGGGACCGGGCGAGCAGTACTTC.

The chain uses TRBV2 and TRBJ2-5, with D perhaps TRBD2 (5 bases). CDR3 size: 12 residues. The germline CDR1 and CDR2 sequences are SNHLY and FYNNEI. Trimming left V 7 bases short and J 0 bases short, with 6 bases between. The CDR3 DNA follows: TGTGCCAGCACCGGGAACCAAGAGACCCAGTACTTC. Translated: CASTGNQETQYF.

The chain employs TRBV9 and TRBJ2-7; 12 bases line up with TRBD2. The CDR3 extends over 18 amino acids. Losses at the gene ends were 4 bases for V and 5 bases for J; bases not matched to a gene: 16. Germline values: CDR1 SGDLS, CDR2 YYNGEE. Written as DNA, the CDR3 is TGTGCCAGCAGCACAGGGGGGCGACTAGCGGGAGCCTACGACGAGCAGTACTTC. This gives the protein CASSTGGRLAGAYDEQYF.

The CDR3, as DNA: TGTGCCAGCAGCTTGGGGACAGATCAGCCCCAGCATTTT. Protein sequence: CASSLGTDQPQHF. V gene TRBV5-5 combines with J gene TRBJ1-5; D possibly corresponds to TRBD1 (6 bases). Germline CDR1 and CDR2: SGHKS and YYEKEE (reference sequence). The CDR3 covers 13 residues. V was trimmed by 0 bases and J by 5 bases, leaving 6 bases between them.

CDR3 residues: CASREGLEAFF. In DNA form, the CDR3 reads TGCGCAAGCCGAGAGGGGTTGGAAGCTTTCTTT. V usage is TRBV5-1 and J usage is TRBJ1-1; tentative D call: TRBD1 (5 bases). CDR1 is SGHRS, CDR2 YFSETQ, per germline. The CDR3 extends over 11 amino acids. Using reference TRBV5-1 and TRBJ1-1 for the parts outside the CDR3, the full variable domain is KAGVTQTPRYLIKTRGQQVTLSCSPISGHRSVSWYQQTPGQGLQFLFEYFSETQRNKGNFPGRFSGRQFSNSRSEMNVSTLELGDSALYLCASREGLEAFFGQGTRLTVV.

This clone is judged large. The CDR3 sequence is CAIRTTSGRAYNEQFF. CDR3 coding DNA: TGTGCCATCCGAACGACTAGCGGGAGGGCCTACAATGAGCAGTTCTTC. The chain recombines TRBV10-3 with TRBJ2-1, with 14 bases fitting TRBD2. Per germline, CDR1 ENHRY and CDR2 SYGVKD. The V gene end was trimmed by 8 bases and the J gene end by 2 bases; junction bases not matched to a gene: 5. The CDR3 spans 16 residues.

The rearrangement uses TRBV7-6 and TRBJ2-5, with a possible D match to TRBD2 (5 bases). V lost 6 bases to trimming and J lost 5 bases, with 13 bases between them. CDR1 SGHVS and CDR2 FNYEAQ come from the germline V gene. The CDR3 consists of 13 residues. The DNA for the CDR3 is TGTGCCAGCAGAATCGGGGTGTTGGAGACCCAGTACTTC. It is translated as CASRIGVLETQYF.